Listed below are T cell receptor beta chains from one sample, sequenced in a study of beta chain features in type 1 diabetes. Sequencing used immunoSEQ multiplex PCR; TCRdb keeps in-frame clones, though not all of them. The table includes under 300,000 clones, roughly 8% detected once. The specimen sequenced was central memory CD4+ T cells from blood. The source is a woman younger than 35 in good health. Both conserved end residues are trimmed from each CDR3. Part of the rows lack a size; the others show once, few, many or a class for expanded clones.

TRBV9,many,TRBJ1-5,ASSVGYGGQPQH
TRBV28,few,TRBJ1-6,ASSLRSSHSPLH
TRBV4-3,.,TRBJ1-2,ASSQDVGQGGGYGYT
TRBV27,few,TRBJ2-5,ASSDPGRPGQETQY
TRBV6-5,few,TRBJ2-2,ASSYSPDVSGELF
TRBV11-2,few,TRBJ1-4,ASSSQHGEKLF
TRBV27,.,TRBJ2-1,ASSDRGDRAYNEQF
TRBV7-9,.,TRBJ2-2,ASTPRGSGANTGELF
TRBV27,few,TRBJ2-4,ASTPQGLGTKNIQY
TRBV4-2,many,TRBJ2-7,ASSQELSGYEQY
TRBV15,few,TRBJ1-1,ATSRDRGPGEAF
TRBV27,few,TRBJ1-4,ASSPKGQINEKLF
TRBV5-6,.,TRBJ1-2,ASRRGQGRGYT
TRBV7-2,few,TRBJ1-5,ASSSQGPESNQPQH
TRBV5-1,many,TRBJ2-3,ASSSDPNTADTQY
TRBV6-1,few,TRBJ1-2,ASSEAWQGPGGYT
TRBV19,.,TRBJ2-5,ASAGKRQETQY